This is a list of T cell receptor beta chains from one sample in a study of blood T cell repertoires in COVID-19. Clones were read by immunoSEQ multiplex PCR, and TCRdb kept only the in-frame ones, dropping some. In the table there are some 250,000 clones, roughly 86% of which are singletons. The sequencing input was peripheral blood. Receptors were obtained from a woman aged 70-85 years with active or convalescent COVID-19. CDR3s include the opening cysteine and the closing phenylalanine or tryptophan. The D gene is left open where the match is weak. Clone size is given for some rows only: seen once, a few or many times, or a class if the clone is expanded.

d_gene | j_gene | v_gene | abundance | CDR3aa | CDR3nt
TRBD1 | TRBJ2-7 | TRBV5-1 | NA | CASSLGTGKNEQYF | TGCGCCAGCAGCTTGGGGACAGGGAAGAACGAGCAGTACTTC
NA | TRBJ1-5 | TRBV7-2 | NA | CASSLGAGRTYSNQPQHF | TGTGCCAGCAGCTTAGGCGCCGGCAGGACATATAGCAATCAGCCCCAGCATTTT
TRBD1 | TRBJ1-2 | TRBV2 | few | CARGTANYGYTF | TGTGCCAGGGGGACAGCTAACTATGGCTACACCTTC
NA | TRBJ1-3 | TRBV7-2 | NA | CASSLAGYRRGGNTIYF | TGTGCCAGCAGCTTAGCCGGGTATAGGCGAGGTGGAAACACCATATATTTT
NA | TRBJ2-7 | TRBV7-9 | NA | CASSGGWSSYEQYF | TGTGCCAGCAGCGGAGGGTGGAGCTCCTACGAGCAGTACTTC
NA | TRBJ1-5 | TRBV6-5 | once | CASRGRGSNQPQHF | TGTGCCAGCAGGGGGAGGGGAAGCAATCAGCCCCAGCATTTT
TRBD1 | TRBJ2-2 | TRBV4-3 | NA | CASSQGQVFTGELFF | TGCGCCAGCAGCCAGGGACAGGTTTTCACCGGGGAGCTGTTTTTT
NA | TRBJ1-2 | TRBV5-8 | NA | CASSLFAGANYGYTF | TGTGCCAGCAGCTTGTTTGCAGGGGCAAACTATGGCTACACCTTC
TRBD1 | TRBJ1-2 | TRBV6-2/TRBV6-3 | NA | CASSETRQGTNYGYTF | TGTGCCAGCAGTGAGACCAGACAGGGCACTAACTATGGCTACACCTTC
NA | TRBJ2-3 | TRBV4-3 | NA | CASSQDLLDTQYF | TGCGCCAGCAGCCAAGATCTACTAGATACGCAGTATTTT
NA | TRBJ1-1 | TRBV21-1 | once | CASSKERFPTTLEAFF | TGTGCCAGCAGCAAGGAAAGATTCCCCACTACCCTTGAAGCTTTCTTT
NA | TRBJ1-1 | TRBV5-8 | NA | CASQAGGRKNTEAFF | TGTGCCAGCCAGGCGGGGGGTCGAAAAAACACTGAAGCTTTCTTT
TRBD1 | TRBJ1-6 | TRBV6-6 | few | CASALRGQGDSPLHF | TGTGCCAGCGCCCTCAGGGGACAGGGGGATTCACCCCTCCACTTT
TRBD1 | TRBJ1-4 | TRBV7-9 | NA | CASTEGTATNEKLFF | TGTGCCAGCACCGAAGGGACAGCAACTAATGAAAAACTGTTTTTT
NA | TRBJ2-7 | TRBV5-1 | once | CASSLRGLAVEQYF | TGCGCCAGCAGCTTACGAGGGTTGGCGGTCGAGCAGTACTTC
NA | TRBJ1-2 | TRBV6-2/TRBV6-3 | NA | CASSYSGPGETF | TGTGCCAGCAGTTACAGTGGCCCGGGGGAAACCTTC
NA | TRBJ1-4 | TRBV19 | NA | CASSMGADQGEKLFF | TGTGCCAGTAGTATGGGGGCAGATCAAGGCGAAAAACTGTTTTTT
TRBD1 | TRBJ1-1 | TRBV5-1 | once | CASSWDSSNTEAFF | TGCGCCAGCAGCTGGGACAGCTCGAACACTGAAGCTTTCTTT
NA | TRBJ1-4 | TRBV7-2 | few | CASSLGGEQGEKLFF | TGTGCCAGCAGCTTAGGGGGTGAGCAGGGTGAAAAACTGTTTTTT
NA | TRBJ2-1 | TRBV28 | once | CASGRGYNEQFF | TGTGCCAGCGGGCGGGGTTACAATGAGCAGTTCTTC
NA | TRBJ1-6 | TRBV6-5 | few | CASRESSYNSPLHF | TGTGCCAGCAGAGAGAGCTCCTATAATTCACCCCTCCACTTT
NA | TRBJ1-2 | TRBV20-1 | NA | CSGWQNYGYTF | TGCAGTGGCTGGCAGAACTATGGCTACACCTTC
TRBD1 | TRBJ1-3 | TRBV4-3 | NA | CASSQALTGASSGNTIYF | TGCGCCAGCAGCCAAGCCCTCACAGGGGCAAGCTCTGGAAACACCATATATTTT
NA | TRBJ1-2 | TRBV7-9 | NA | CASSLGLQVYGYTF | TGTGCCAGCAGCTTAGGCCTTCAGGTCTATGGCTACACCTTC
NA | TRBJ1-2 | TRBV6-5 | NA | CASLDSFYGYTF | TGTGCCAGTTTGGACAGCTTCTATGGCTACACCTTC
TRBD1 | TRBJ1-2 | TRBV4-3 | NA | CASSQVRTGDYGYTF | TGCGCCAGCAGCCAAGTTAGGACAGGGGACTATGGCTACACCTTC
TRBD1 | TRBJ1-2 | TRBV27 | NA | CASSFAPGQVGERSYGYTF | TGTGCCAGCAGTTTCGCACCGGGACAGGTGGGGGAAAGAAGCTATGGCTACACCTTC
NA | TRBJ2-2 | TRBV10-3 | few | CAISETSNTGELFF | TGTGCCATCAGTGAAACATCGAACACCGGGGAGCTGTTTTTT
NA | TRBJ1-5 | TRBV24-1 | NA | CATSDKAQGDQPQHF | TGTGCCACCAGTGACAAGGCGCAAGGGGATCAGCCCCAGCATTTT
NA | TRBJ2-3 | TRBV18 | NA | CASSPLAGDKDTQYF | TGTGCCAGCTCACCTCTGGCAGGGGATAAAGATACGCAGTATTTT
NA | TRBJ1-5 | TRBV9 | once | CASSVDAGQPQHF | TGTGCCAGCAGCGTAGATGCGGGTCAGCCCCAGCATTTT
TRBD1 | TRBJ1-1 | TRBV7-2 | NA | CASSQTGATVGEAFF | TGTGCCAGCAGCCAAACAGGGGCGACAGTCGGTGAAGCTTTCTTT
NA | TRBJ1-3 | TRBV4-3 | NA | CASSLSPLGGSGNTIYF | TGCGCCAGCAGCCTATCACCCCTGGGGGGGTCTGGAAACACCATATATTTT
TRBD2 | TRBJ2-3 | TRBV23-1 | once | CASSQSREGGDTQYF | TGCGCCAGCAGTCAATCCCGGGAGGGGGGAGATACGCAGTATTTT
TRBD1 | TRBJ1-1 | TRBV7-2 | few | CASSLTGQGRTEAFF | TGTGCCAGCAGCTTAACTGGACAGGGAAGGACTGAAGCTTTCTTT
NA | TRBJ1-5 | TRBV29-1 | NA | CSVGGGVTNQPQHF | TGCAGCGTTGGAGGAGGGGTAACGAATCAGCCCCAGCATTTT
TRBD1 | TRBJ1-6 | TRBV6-5 | few | CASSSRQGSYNSPLHF | TGTGCCAGCAGTTCTAGACAGGGGTCCTATAATTCACCCCTCCACTTT
TRBD1 | TRBJ1-6 | TRBV9 | once | CASSFSQGARNSPLHF | TGTGCCAGCAGCTTTTCTCAGGGGGCGCGAAATTCACCCCTCCACTTT
NA | TRBJ1-6 | TRBV10-1 | NA | CASNLPGSSYNSPLHF | TGCGCCAGCAACCTGCCTGGCAGCTCCTATAATTCACCCCTCCACTTT
NA | TRBJ2-5 | TRBV3-1/TRBV3-2 | NA | CASSPGETQYF | TGTGCCAGCAGCCCCGGGGAGACCCAGTACTTC
NA | TRBJ1-1 | TRBV6-2/TRBV6-3 | NA | CASSRDFLEAFF | TGTGCCAGCAGTAGGGACTTCCTTGAAGCTTTCTTT
TRBD1 | TRBJ2-7 | TRBV5-4 | NA | CASSSRQGAYEQYF | TGTGCCAGCAGCTCCAGACAGGGAGCCTACGAGCAGTACTTC
NA | TRBJ1-1 | TRBV6-1 | NA | CASSETVNTEAFF | TGTGCCAGCAGTGAAACGGTGAACACTGAAGCTTTCTTT